This T cell receptor beta chain emerged from a study of blood T cell repertoires in COVID-19. As for the study in general: COVID-19 samples collected from the United States, Italy and Spain covered acute and convalescent phases. Nucleic acid was either cDNA or gDNA, and it came from T cells, B-cell-depleted T cells, or PBMCs.

Trimming took 1 base from V and 0 from J, leaving 11 bases between them. Germline values: CDR1 LNHDA, CDR2 SQIVND (reference sequence). The CDR3 consists of 16 residues. Methods used by the authors: Nucleated cell number was recorded as an estimate derived from reference gene primer amplification. The method was immunoSEQ multiplex PCR; TCRdb's version includes in-frame clones alone and lacks a portion of them. V, J and clone size derive from that table, while D and trimming were established from the DNA sequence. The sample holds around 200,000 clones, about 88% seen once. The chain has TRBV19 and TRBJ2-3, with a possible D match to TRBD2 (6 bases). Sequencing used peripheral blood. The receptor was derived from a man aged 40-50 years with active or convalescent COVID-19. The CDR3 loop is CASSIGAGHSTDTQYF. The CDR3 DNA is TGTGCCAGTAGTATAGGGGCGGGGCATAGCACAGATACGCAGTATTTT. Combining the CDR3 with reference TRBV19 and TRBJ2-3 gives the whole variable domain DGGITQSPKYLFRKEGQNVTLSCEQNLNHDAMYWYRQDPGQGLRLIYYSQIVNDFQKGDIAEGYSVSREKKESFPLTVTSAQKNPTAFYLCASSIGAGHSTDTQYFGPGTRLTVL.